These T cell receptor beta chains were read from a single sample in a study of shared clonotypes between healthy human individuals. This table comes from immunoSEQ multiplex PCR, and its TCRdb copy is limited to in-frame clones, with some not included. Of hundreds of thousands of clones listed, roughly 92% are singletons. The specimen was naive CD8+ T cells sorted from blood. The receptors originated from a man aged 25-45 years in good health. Each CDR3 is given with its conserved first and last residue.

>TRBV5-4|TRBJ1-4
CASSVQGNRRDLDEKLFF
>TRBV19|TRBJ1-1
CASSISGFTEAFF
>TRBV5-1|TRBJ2-2
CASSLGGDGRSWELFF
>TRBV27|TRBJ1-1
CASSPRGTNTEAFF
>TRBV6-5|TRBJ2-2
CASREIAGITGELFF
>TRBV28|TRBJ1-5
CASTWTGGNQPQHF
>TRBV5-1|TRBJ2-7
CASSGARAGERYEQYF
>TRBV28|TRBJ2-7
CASSRTYEQYF
>TRBV5-1|TRBJ2-7
CASSWRLAGVPYEQYF
>TRBV7-8|TRBJ2-1
CASSLGTGPGYNEQFF
>TRBV9|TRBJ2-3
CASSVEGLNTQYF
>TRBV4-1|TRBJ2-3
CASSYRGGADTQYF
>TRBV27|TRBJ2-1
CASWTVSYNEQFF
>TRBV15|TRBJ1-1
CATSRDLSGTEAFF
>TRBV5-5|TRBJ2-3
CASSLAAGGPTDTQYF
>TRBV10-2|TRBJ1-1
CASSEVVMGRDGAFF
>TRBV7-6|TRBJ1-5
CASSIGQGSNQPQHF
>TRBV29-1|TRBJ2-3
CSVELKGDWTDTQYF
>TRBV7-7|TRBJ2-1
CASSLEPSGRFYNEQFF
>TRBV7-9|TRBJ1-2
CASSSGQGARVGYTF
>TRBV4-1|TRBJ2-1
CASSPGTGNNEQFF
>TRBV6-1|TRBJ2-5
CASSAWETGRGETQYF
>TRBV28|TRBJ2-7
CASSFFQLNRYEQYF
>TRBV4-3|TRBJ2-4
CASSQELGTANIQYF
>TRBV18|TRBJ1-4
CASSPDAAATNEKLFF